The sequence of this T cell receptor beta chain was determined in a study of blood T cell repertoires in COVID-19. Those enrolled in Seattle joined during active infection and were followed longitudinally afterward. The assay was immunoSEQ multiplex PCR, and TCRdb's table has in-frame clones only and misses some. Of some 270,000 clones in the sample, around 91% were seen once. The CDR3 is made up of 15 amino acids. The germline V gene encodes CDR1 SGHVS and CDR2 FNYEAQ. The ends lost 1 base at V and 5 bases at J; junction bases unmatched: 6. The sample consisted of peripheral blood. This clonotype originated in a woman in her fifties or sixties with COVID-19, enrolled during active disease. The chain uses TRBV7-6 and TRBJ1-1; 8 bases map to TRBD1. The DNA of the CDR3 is TGTGCCAGCAGCTTAGAAACAGGGGGTAGTACTGAAGCTTTCTTT. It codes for CASSLETGGSTEAFF.